This T cell receptor beta chain was sequenced during a study of shared clonotypes between healthy human individuals (dated by TCRdb to about 2020). Notes on the research overall: Three men and two women, aged 18 to 49 years, made up the cohort. For each donor, three plates each were used for CD4 naive and CD4 memory, two plates were used for CD8 naive, and one plate was used for CD8 memory. Blood TCR repertoires of about five healthy adults were deeply sequenced to estimate repertoire size and the extent of clonotype sharing between individuals. Different laboratories and diverse techniques were used to prepare libraries and sequence TCR repertoires, to increase sequencing depth and limit assay-specific biases. Each donor's leukapheresis produced roughly between roughly 0.94 and 9.5 billion PBMCs.

Here is what the overall study found, with its caveats: Because the study included a small number of donors, the genetic and exposure-history diversity represented was limited. Estimated clonotype richness was generally larger for naive than for memory subsets. Incomplete sequencing was indicated by rarefaction of sorted-subset datasets, despite the large sequencing depth. Compared with non-shared clonotypes, the clonotypes found in all four sorted-subset donors had higher generation probabilities. Across four donors, about 5.2% of naive CD4, approximately 3.5% of naive CD8, roughly 2.3% of memory CD4, and 0.4% of memory CD8 clonotypes were shared. Based on pairwise subsampling, the degree of clonotype sharing among donors was expected to be affected by sequencing depth. Sampling was restricted to blood, and TCR repertoires in tissues likely differ from the TCR repertoires found in blood.

Donors were healthy HIV-negative adults with no recently reported acute infections or vaccinations. All donors were Caucasian adults living in Nashville, Tennessee, USA. CD4+ T cells were enriched by magnetic negative selection; naive cells were then positively selected on CD45RA, and the negative fraction formed the memory subset. Blood was collected by leukapheresis, and PBMCs were isolated by Ficoll-Histopaque density gradient centrifugation and then cryopreserved in liquid nitrogen vapor phase. Purity and quantity of every magnetically sorted T cell population were checked by analytical flow cytometry. From each sorted fraction, genomic DNA was isolated and quantified by UV absorbance on a Nanodrop 2000c. Notes on this clone: Its antigen specificity is not known. No clone much larger than this one lies a single base away; base qualities are absent.

TCR CDR3 regions were amplified from genomic DNA by multiplex PCR using the deep immunoSEQ assay. Extracted genomic DNA from each cell subset was distributed evenly across all wells of several immunoSEQ 96-well plates, and each plate was treated as a replicate. For sorted subsets, roughly 190 ng of genomic DNA, equivalent to around 31,000 T cell genomes, went into each replicate PCR. Purified libraries were quantified with a Qubit 3.0 fluorometer, sized on a Bioanalyzer 2100, and re-quantified with the KAPA Library Quantification kit. Every immunoSEQ 96-well plate was sequenced on a dedicated single-read 150-cycle Illumina NextSeq 550 flow cell. On the authors' methods: Because the immunoSEQ output included only junctional sequences and no quality scores, the filtering could not be the same as the filtering used for full-length reads. Sequences were annotated with PyIR, a Python wrapper for IgBLAST v1.9, using IMGT germline references to assign V/J genes and CDR3. Reads were filtered out if the reads had weak V/J assignments (E-value above 1e-6), no CDR3, stop codons, out-of-frame junctions, or ambiguous translated residues. V3J clonotypes were defined as sequences sharing the same inferred V gene, J gene, and CDR3 amino acid sequence. Percentage overlap between repertoires was computed as shared unique clonotypes divided by the size of the smaller repertoire. Three approaches were used to assess repertoire richness: RTK rarefaction, the Chao1 estimator, and Recon v2.1 estimates of unobserved clonotypes. OLGA was used to compute generation probabilities for all TCRbeta clonotypes that the gDNA method yielded from a few donors. TCRdb took over this immuneACCESS table, retaining in-frame rearrangements with V and J assigned. Such tables are incomplete; in checked studies, under half of the missing clones stem from an unresolved V gene, and the remainder is unexplained. V, J and clone size are those of that table, while D and trimming were read from the DNA. Counted in this sample were about 1.5 million clones; about 98% of them appeared once. Of the sample, roughly 0.42% falls within the top ten clones.

Its CDR3 holds 17 amino acids, cysteine through phenylalanine. Of the read, only the CDR3 DNA is kept; its 51 bases are in frame from base 1. The germline V gene yields SGDLS for CDR1 and YYNGEE for CDR2. The junction shows trimming of 0 bases on V and 4 bases on J, plus 14 bases between the germline ends. The rearranged chain carries TRBV9 and TRBJ2-6, with no confidently assigned D gene. The sequenced material came from naive CD4+ T cells sorted from blood. The sample's cell subset or site label, in plain terms: CD45RA+ positively selected. This receptor was taken from a man aged 25-40 years in good health. The CDR3 reads CASSVVVLKVGANVLTF. The nucleotides are TGTGCCAGCAGCGTAGTCGTTCTCAAGGTCGGGGCCAACGTCCTGACTTTC.